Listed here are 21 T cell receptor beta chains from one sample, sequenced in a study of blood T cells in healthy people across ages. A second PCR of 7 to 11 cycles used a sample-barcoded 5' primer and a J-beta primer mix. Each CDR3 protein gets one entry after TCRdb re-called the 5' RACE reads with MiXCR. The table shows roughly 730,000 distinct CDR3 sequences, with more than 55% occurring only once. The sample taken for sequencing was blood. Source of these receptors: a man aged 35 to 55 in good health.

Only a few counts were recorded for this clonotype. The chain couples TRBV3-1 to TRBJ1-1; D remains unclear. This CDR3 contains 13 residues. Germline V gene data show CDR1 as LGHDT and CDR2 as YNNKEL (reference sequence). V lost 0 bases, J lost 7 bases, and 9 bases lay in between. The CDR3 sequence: CASSQDYADEAFF. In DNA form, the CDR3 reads TGTGCCAGCAGCCAAGATTACGCCGATGAAGCTTTCTTT.

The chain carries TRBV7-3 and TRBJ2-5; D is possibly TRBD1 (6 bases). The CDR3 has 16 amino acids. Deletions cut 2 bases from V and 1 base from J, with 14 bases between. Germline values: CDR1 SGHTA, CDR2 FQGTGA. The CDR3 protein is CASSLGARGGQETQYF. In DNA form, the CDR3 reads TGTGCCAGCAGCTTAGGCGCCAGGGGTGGCCAAGAGACCCAGTACTTC.

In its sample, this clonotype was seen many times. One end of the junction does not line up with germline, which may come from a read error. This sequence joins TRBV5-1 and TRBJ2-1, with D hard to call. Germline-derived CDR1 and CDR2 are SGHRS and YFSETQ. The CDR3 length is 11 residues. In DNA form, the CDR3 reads TGTGCCAGCAGCTCCTACAATGAGCAGTTCTTC. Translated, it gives CASSSYNEQFF.

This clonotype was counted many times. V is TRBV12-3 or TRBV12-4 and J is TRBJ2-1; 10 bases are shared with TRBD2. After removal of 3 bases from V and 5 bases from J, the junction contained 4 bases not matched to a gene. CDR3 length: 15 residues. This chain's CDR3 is CASSLGLAGDNEQFF. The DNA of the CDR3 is TGTGCCAGCAGTTTGGGGCTAGCGGGGGACAATGAGCAGTTCTTC.

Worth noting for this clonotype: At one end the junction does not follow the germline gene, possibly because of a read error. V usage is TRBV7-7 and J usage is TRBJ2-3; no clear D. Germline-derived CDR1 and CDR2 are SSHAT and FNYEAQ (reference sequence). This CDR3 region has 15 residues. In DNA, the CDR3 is TGTGCTAGCAGCGCCACCTCTGCTAGCACAGATACGCAGTATTTT. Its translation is CASSATSASTDTQYF. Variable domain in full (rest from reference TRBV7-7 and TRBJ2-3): GAGVSQSPRYKVTKRGQDVTLRCDPISSHATLYWYQQALGQGPEFLTYFNYEAQPDKSGLPSDRFSAERPEGSISTLTIQRTEQRDSAMYRCASSATSASTDTQYFGPGTRLTVL.

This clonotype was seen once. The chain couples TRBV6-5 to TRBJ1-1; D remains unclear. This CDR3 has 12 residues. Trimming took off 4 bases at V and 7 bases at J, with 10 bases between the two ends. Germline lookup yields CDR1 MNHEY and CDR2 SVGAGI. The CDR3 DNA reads TGTGCCAGCAGTTCTTTACTGGATGAAGCTTTCTTT. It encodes CASSSLLDEAFF.

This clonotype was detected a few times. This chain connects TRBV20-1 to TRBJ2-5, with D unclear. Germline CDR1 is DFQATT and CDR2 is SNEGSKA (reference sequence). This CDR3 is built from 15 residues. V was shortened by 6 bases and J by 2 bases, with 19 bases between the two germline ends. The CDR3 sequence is CSAMSQEASQETQYF. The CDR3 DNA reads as TGCAGTGCGATGTCCCAGGAAGCAAGTCAAGAGACCCAGTACTTC.

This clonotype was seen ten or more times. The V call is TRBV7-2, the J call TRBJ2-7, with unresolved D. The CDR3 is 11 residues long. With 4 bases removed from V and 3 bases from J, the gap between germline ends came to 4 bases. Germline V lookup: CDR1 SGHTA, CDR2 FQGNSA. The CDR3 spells CASSSDYEQYF. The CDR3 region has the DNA TGTGCCAGCAGCTCCGACTACGAGCAGTACTTC.

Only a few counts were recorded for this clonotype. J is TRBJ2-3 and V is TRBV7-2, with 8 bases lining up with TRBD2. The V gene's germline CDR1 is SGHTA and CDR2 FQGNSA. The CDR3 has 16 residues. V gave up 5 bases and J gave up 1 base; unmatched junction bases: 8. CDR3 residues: CASSPPGLGRTDTQYF. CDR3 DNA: TGTGCCAGCAGCCCCCCGGGACTAGGACGCACAGATACGCAGTATTTT.

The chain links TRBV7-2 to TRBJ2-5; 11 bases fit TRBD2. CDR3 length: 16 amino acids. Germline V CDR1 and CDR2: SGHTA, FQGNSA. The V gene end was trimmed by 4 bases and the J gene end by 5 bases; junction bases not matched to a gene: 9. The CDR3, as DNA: TGTGCCAGCAGCTCAAATAGCGGGAGGGCCTATGAGACCCAGTACTTC. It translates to CASSSNSGRAYETQYF. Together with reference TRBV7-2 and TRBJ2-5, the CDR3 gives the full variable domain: GAGVSQSPSNKVTEKGKDVELRCDPISGHTALYWYRQSLGQGLEFLIYFQGNSAPDKSGLPSDRFSAERTGGSVSTLTIQRTQQEDSAVYLCASSSNSGRAYETQYFGPGTRLLVL.

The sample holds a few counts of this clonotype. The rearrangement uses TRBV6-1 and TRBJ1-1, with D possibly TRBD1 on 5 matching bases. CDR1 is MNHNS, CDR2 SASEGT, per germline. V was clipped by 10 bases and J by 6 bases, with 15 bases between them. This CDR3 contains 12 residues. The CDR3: CATRVARSEAFF. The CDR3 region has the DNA TGTGCCACCAGGGTAGCGCGATCTGAAGCTTTCTTT.

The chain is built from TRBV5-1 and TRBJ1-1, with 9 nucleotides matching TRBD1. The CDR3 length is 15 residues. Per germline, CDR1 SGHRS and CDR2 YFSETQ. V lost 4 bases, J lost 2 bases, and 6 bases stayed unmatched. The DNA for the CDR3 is TGCGCCAGCAGCCCGCGGACAGGGGAAAACACTGAAGCTTTCTTT. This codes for CASSPRTGENTEAFF.

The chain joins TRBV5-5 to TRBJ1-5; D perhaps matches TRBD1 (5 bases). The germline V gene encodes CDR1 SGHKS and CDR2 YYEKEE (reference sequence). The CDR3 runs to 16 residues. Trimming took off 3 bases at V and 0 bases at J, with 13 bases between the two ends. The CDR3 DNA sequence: TGTGCCAGCAGCTATAGAGGGGAGGTTAGCAATCAGCCCCAGCATTTT. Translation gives CASSYRGEVSNQPQHF.

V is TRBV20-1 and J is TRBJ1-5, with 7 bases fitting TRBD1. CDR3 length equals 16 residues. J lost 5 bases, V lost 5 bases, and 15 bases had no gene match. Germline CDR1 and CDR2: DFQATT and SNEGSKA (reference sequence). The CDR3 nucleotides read TGCAGTGCTTCTTCACCCGACAGGGAAATCTATCAGCCCCAGCATTTT. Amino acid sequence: CSASSPDREIYQPQHF.

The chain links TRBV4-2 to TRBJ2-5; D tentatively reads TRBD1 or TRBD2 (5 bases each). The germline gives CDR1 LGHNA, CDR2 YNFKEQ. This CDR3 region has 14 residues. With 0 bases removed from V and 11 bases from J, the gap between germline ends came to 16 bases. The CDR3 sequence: CASSQDQGEREQYF. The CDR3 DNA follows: TGTGCCAGCAGCCAAGATCAAGGGGAGCGAGAGCAGTACTTC.

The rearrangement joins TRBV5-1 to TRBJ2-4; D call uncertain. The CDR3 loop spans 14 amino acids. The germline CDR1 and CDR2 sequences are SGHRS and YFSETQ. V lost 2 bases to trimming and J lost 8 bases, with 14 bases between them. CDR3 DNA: TGCGCCAGCAGCTTTGGCGATCTCTATGACATTCAGTACTTC. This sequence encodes CASSFGDLYDIQYF.

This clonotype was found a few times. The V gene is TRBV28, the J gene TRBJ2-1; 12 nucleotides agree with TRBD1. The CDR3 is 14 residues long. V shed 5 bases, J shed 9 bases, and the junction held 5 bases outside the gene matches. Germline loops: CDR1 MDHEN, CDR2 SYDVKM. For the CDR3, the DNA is TGTGCCAGCAGTCCGGGACAGGGGGCCGGTGAGCAGTTCTTC. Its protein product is CASSPGQGAGEQFF.

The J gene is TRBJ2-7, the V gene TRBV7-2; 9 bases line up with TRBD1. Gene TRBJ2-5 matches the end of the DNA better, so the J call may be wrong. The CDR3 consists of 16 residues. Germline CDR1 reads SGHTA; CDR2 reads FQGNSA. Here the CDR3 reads CASSSRDREVVETQYF. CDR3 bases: TGTGCCAGCAGCTCAAGGGACAGGGAAGTCGTGGAGACCCAGTACTTC.

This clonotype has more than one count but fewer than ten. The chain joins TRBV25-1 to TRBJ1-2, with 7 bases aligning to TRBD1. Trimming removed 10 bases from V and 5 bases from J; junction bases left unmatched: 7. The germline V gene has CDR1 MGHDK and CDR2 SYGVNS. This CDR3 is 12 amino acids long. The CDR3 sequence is CAIQDRIYGYTF. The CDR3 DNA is TGTGCCATCCAGGACAGGATTTATGGCTACACCTTC.

CDR3 residues: CASSASGRKTEAFF. The CDR3 DNA sequence: TGTGCCAGCAGTGCATCAGGGAGAAAGACTGAAGCTTTCTTT. The V gene is TRBV6-1, the J gene TRBJ1-1, with a possible D match to TRBD1 (5 bases). Germline V gene data show CDR1 as MNHNS and CDR2 as SASEGT. The CDR3 runs 14 residues. Trimming removed 4 bases from V and 5 bases from J, with 14 bases in between.

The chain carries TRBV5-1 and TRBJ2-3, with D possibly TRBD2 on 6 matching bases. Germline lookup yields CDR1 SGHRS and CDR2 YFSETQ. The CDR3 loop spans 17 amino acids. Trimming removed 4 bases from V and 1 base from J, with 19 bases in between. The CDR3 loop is CASSPLGTQPGTDTQYF. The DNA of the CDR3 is TGCGCCAGCAGCCCCCTAGGGACTCAACCTGGCACAGATACGCAGTATTTT.